A selection of T cell receptor beta chains follows, all from one sample in a study of T cell changes during pregnancy in multiple sclerosis. Clones were sequenced by immunoSEQ multiplex PCR, and TCRdb holds only the in-frame ones, with some missing. Among 40,000 to 45,000 clones listed, roughly 89% were seen once. The sequenced sample was CD4+ T cells from peripheral blood mononuclear cells, obtained in the first trimester of pregnancy. The receptor source for this set is a female donor with multiple sclerosis, enrolled in a pregnancy study. Both conserved end residues are part of each CDR3. Fields, in order: D gene, J gene, V gene, clone size, CDR3 length, CDR3 protein, CDR3 DNA. The D gene is left open where the match is weak. Clone size is not always given. Where it is, it says once, few, many or a class for expanded clones.

>TRBD2|TRBJ2-7|TRBV28|NA|15
CASTPARLAGVEQYF
TGTGCCAGCACCCCTGCGCGACTAGCGGGAGTCGAGCAGTACTTC
>NA|TRBJ1-3|TRBV7-9|once|15
CASSFINERGDTIYF
TGTGCCAGCAGCTTTATTAACGAAAGGGGTGACACCATATATTTT
>NA|TRBJ1-1|TRBV29-1|NA|11
CSAVFGGTAFF
TGCAGCGCGGTTTTCGGGGGAACAGCTTTCTTT
>NA|TRBJ1-3|TRBV25-1|NA|14
CASSEFGAVNTIYF
TGTGCCAGCAGTGAATTCGGAGCAGTAAACACCATATATTTT
>TRBD1|TRBJ2-7|TRBV9|NA|15
CASSAEGQGVDEQYF
TGTGCCAGCAGCGCGGAGGGACAGGGGGTTGACGAGCAGTACTTC
>TRBD1|TRBJ2-1|TRBV19|NA|16
CASSNPGTGHYNEQFF
TGTGCCAGTAGTAACCCCGGGACAGGACACTACAATGAGCAGTTCTTC
>TRBD2|TRBJ2-7|TRBV27|NA|15
CASSELAGGPKEQYF
TGTGCCAGCAGTGAGCTAGCGGGAGGGCCGAAAGAGCAGTACTTC
>TRBD2|TRBJ2-7|TRBV29-1|NA|13
CSVCPSGNYEQYF
TGCAGCGTCTGCCCTAGCGGGAACTACGAGCAGTACTTC
>NA|TRBJ2-1|TRBV6-4|NA|15
CASSDMTRGGDEQFF
TGTGCCAGCAGTGACATGACTAGGGGGGGCGATGAGCAGTTCTTC
>NA|TRBJ2-3|TRBV6-1|NA|11
CASDPRDTQYF
TGTGCCAGCGATCCGAGGGATACGCAGTATTTT
>TRBD1|TRBJ2-5|TRBV27|NA|17
CASSLSQQGAGKETQYF
TGTGCCAGTAGTTTATCGCAACAGGGGGCCGGGAAAGAGACCCAGTACTTC
>NA|TRBJ2-3|TRBV11-2|once|13
CASSFRGIDTQYF
TGTGCCAGCAGCTTCAGGGGCATCGATACGCAGTATTTT
>TRBD2|TRBJ2-2|TRBV2|NA|16
CASTLRAGVGTGELFF
TGTGCCAGCACCTTACGGGCGGGAGTAGGCACCGGGGAGCTGTTTTTT
>TRBD1|TRBJ1-3|TRBV5-1|NA|18
CASSLGPQGARSGNTIYF
TGCGCCAGCAGCTTGGGTCCTCAGGGGGCGCGATCTGGAAACACCATATATTTT
>NA|TRBJ2-7|TRBV10-1|few|14
CASSESGRPDEQYF
TGCGCCAGCAGTGAGTCGGGGCGCCCCGACGAGCAGTACTTC
>NA|TRBJ2-7|TRBV5-6|NA|13
CASSLMRAYEQYF
TGTGCCAGCAGTCTGATGCGGGCCTACGAGCAGTACTTC
>TRBD1|TRBJ2-7|TRBV30|NA|11
CAWSSGGEQYF
TGTGCCTGGAGTTCAGGGGGCGAGCAGTACTTC
>NA|TRBJ1-5|TRBV7-9|NA|14
CASSWGNSNQPQHF
TGTGCCAGCAGCTGGGGCAATAGCAATCAGCCCCAGCATTTT
>TRBD1|TRBJ1-1|TRBV19|NA|14
CASSRRQGVTEAFF
TGTGCCAGTAGTAGGAGACAGGGGGTCACTGAAGCTTTCTTT
>TRBD1|TRBJ1-2|TRBV6-6|NA|12
CASRQGSYGYTF
TGTGCCAGCCGACAGGGATCGTATGGCTACACCTTC
>TRBD1|TRBJ2-1|TRBV27|once|13
CASSLAGGNEQFF
TGTGCCAGCAGTTTAGCAGGGGGCAATGAGCAGTTCTTC
>NA|TRBJ1-1|TRBV28|NA|16
CASSLSTGAGDTEAFF
TGTGCCAGCAGTTTATCGACCGGGGCAGGGGACACTGAAGCTTTCTTT
>TRBD1|TRBJ2-3|TRBV5-1|NA|14
CASSIGQGTDTQYF
TGCGCCAGCAGCATCGGACAGGGCACAGATACGCAGTATTTT
>NA|TRBJ2-2|TRBV7-3|NA|13
CASGARGSGELFF
TGTGCCAGCGGGGCCAGGGGCTCCGGGGAGCTGTTTTTT
>NA|TRBJ2-7|TRBV14|NA|13
CASSQDRGIAAAF
TGTGCCAGCAGCCAAGATCGAGGGATAGCAGCGGCCTTC
>NA|TRBJ2-5|TRBV2|once|15
CASRKQAGTGETQYF
TGTGCCAGCAGGAAACAGGCCGGTACCGGGGAGACCCAGTACTTC
>TRBD2|TRBJ2-7|TRBV4-2|NA|16
CASSPIAGGPGGEQYF
TGTGCCAGCAGCCCAATAGCGGGAGGGCCTGGGGGCGAGCAGTACTTC
>NA|TRBJ2-3|TRBV28|once|15
CASSLDRFSTDTQYF
TGTGCCAGCAGTTTAGATCGGTTTAGCACAGATACGCAGTATTTT
>TRBD1|TRBJ1-1|TRBV18|NA|17
CASSPHPTGVGNTEAFF
TGTGCCAGCTCACCACATCCAACAGGGGTGGGGAACACTGAAGCTTTCTTT
>TRBD2|TRBJ2-3|TRBV10-3|NA|17
CAISETSSGRSTDTQYF
TGTGCCATCAGTGAGACCTCTAGCGGGAGGAGCACAGATACGCAGTATTTT
>NA|TRBJ2-7|TRBV27|NA|14
CASRGGPTAYEQYF
TGTGCCAGCAGGGGGGGACCAACCGCCTACGAGCAGTACTTC
>TRBD1|TRBJ1-1|TRBV10-3|NA|13
CATEGQGGTEAFF
TGTGCCACGGAGGGACAGGGGGGGACTGAAGCTTTCTTT
>NA|TRBJ1-2|TRBV30|NA|12
CAHTRGWDGYTF
TGTGCTCATACACGCGGTTGGGATGGCTACACCTTC
>TRBD1|TRBJ2-3|TRBV14|NA|17
CASSQDDRVFGTDTQYF
TGTGCCAGCAGCCAAGATGACAGGGTATTCGGCACAGATACGCAGTATTTT
>TRBD1|TRBJ2-6|TRBV18|NA|17
CASSRGQGTSGANVLTF
TGTGCCAGCTCACGGGGACAGGGGACCTCTGGGGCCAACGTCCTGACTTTC
>NA|TRBJ2-7|TRBV21-1|NA|18
CASSKSKVGGDFVREQYF
TGTGCCAGCAGCAAATCCAAGGTTGGCGGGGACTTCGTACGGGAGCAGTACTTC
>NA|TRBJ2-7|TRBV28|NA|12
CASSLAPYEQYF
TGTGCCAGCAGTTTGGCCCCTTACGAGCAGTACTTC
>NA|TRBJ1-2|TRBV6-5|NA|13
CASSYSRRGGYTF
TGTGCCAGCAGTTACTCGAGAAGGGGTGGCTACACCTTC
>TRBD2|TRBJ2-1|TRBV5-1|NA|15
CASSFEASGYNEQFF
TGCGCCAGCAGCTTTGAAGCTAGCGGATACAATGAGCAGTTCTTC
>NA|TRBJ1-1|TRBV5-4|NA|13
CASSHTGNTEAFF
TGTGCCAGCAGCCATACAGGGAACACTGAAGCTTTCTTT
>NA|TRBJ2-5|TRBV29-1|NA|13
CSARGGGRETQYF
TGCAGCGCTCGAGGGGGGGGTCGGGAGACCCAGTACTTC
>TRBD1|TRBJ2-7|TRBV4-2|NA|15
CASSQRQGIGYEQYF
TGTGCCAGCAGCCAACGACAGGGAATCGGCTACGAGCAGTACTTC
>NA|TRBJ1-3|TRBV28|once|13
CASSRDTRNTIYF
TGTGCCAGCAGTAGGGACACCAGAAACACCATATATTTT
>NA|TRBJ1-2|TRBV27|NA|14
CASSPMGQNYGYTF
TGTGCCAGCAGCCCAATGGGACAAAACTATGGCTACACCTTC
>NA|TRBJ1-2|TRBV4-2|NA|15
CASSQADDSLYGYTF
TGTGCCAGCAGCCAAGCAGACGACAGCCTGTATGGCTACACCTTC
>TRBD2|TRBJ2-1|TRBV7-9|NA|15
CASSLVAGGGDEQFF
TGTGCCAGCAGCTTAGTTGCGGGAGGGGGTGATGAGCAGTTCTTC
>NA|TRBJ2-5|TRBV19|NA|13
CASSIPGGETQYF
TGTGCCAGTAGTATACCAGGAGGAGAGACCCAGTACTTC
>TRBD2|TRBJ2-7|TRBV5-4|NA|14
CASSGGLATYEQYF
TGTGCCAGCAGCGGGGGACTAGCCACTTACGAGCAGTACTTC
>NA|TRBJ2-7|TRBV6-1|NA|13
CASSEIGDYEQYF
TGTGCCAGCAGTGAGATAGGAGATTACGAGCAGTACTTC
>NA|TRBJ1-5|TRBV19|medium-sized|14
CASSISGSNQPQHF
TGTGCCAGTAGTATCTCAGGTAGCAATCAGCCCCAGCATTTT